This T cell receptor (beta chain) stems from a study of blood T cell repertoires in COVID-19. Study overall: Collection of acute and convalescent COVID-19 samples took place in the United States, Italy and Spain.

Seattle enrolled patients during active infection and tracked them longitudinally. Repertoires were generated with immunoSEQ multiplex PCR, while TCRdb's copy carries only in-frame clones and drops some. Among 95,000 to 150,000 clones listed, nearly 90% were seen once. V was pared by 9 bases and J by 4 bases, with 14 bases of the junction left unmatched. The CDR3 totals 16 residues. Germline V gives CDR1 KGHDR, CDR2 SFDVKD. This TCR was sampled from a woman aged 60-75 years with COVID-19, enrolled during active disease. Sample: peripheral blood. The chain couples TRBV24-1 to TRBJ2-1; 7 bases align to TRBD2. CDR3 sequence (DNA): TGTGCCACCGGGGGGGGAGGCAGGGAGGGATACAATGAGCAGTTCTTC. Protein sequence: CATGGGGREGYNEQFF.